This is a list of T cell receptor beta chains from one sample in a study of CD8+CD57+ T cells in acquired aplastic anemia. MiXCR, run by TCRdb on the reads, gives a single entry per CDR3 protein. The sample shows around 430,000 distinct CDR3 sequences, about a third of them seen only once. Sequenced sample: sorted CD4+, CD8+, or CD8+CD57+ T cells (not recorded which) from PBMCs. The receptors were sampled from a human donor with aplastic anemia. Each CDR3 is given with its conserved first and last residue. Each record gives: CDR3 protein, CDR3 DNA, clone size, V gene, J gene, D gene. The D gene is left open where the match is weak. A row's size may be missing; if present it is once, few, many or a size class.

CDR3aa: CSAELQRPPLLF
CDR3nt: TGCAGTGCCGAACTACAGCGACCGCCCCTCCTCTTT
abundance: once
v_gene: TRBV20-1
j_gene: TRBJ1-6
d_gene: .

CDR3aa: CSVGLPRETQYF
CDR3nt: TGCAGCGTGGGACTACCTCGAGAGACCCAGTACTTC
abundance: many
v_gene: TRBV29-1
j_gene: TRBJ2-5
d_gene: TRBD2

CDR3aa: CASSPRGRWF
CDR3nt: TGTGCCAGCAGTCCTAGGGGGCGCTGGTTT
abundance: .
v_gene: TRBV12-3/TRBV12-4
j_gene: TRBJ1-6
d_gene: TRBD1

CDR3aa: CASSRNEQFF
CDR3nt: TGTGCCAGCAGTCGCAATGAGCAGTTCTTC
abundance: many
v_gene: TRBV7-9
j_gene: TRBJ2-1
d_gene: .

CDR3aa: CASSLTARHF
CDR3nt: TGTGCCAGCAGCCTGACAGCCCGGCATTTT
abundance: .
v_gene: TRBV11-3
j_gene: TRBJ1-5
d_gene: .

CDR3aa: CSARERTGTGNPYEQYF
CDR3nt: TGCAGTGCTAGAGAGAGGACCGGGACAGGGAACCCCTACGAGCAGTACTTC
abundance: .
v_gene: TRBV20-1
j_gene: TRBJ2-7
d_gene: TRBD1

CDR3aa: CSATAGGAYEQYF
CDR3nt: TGCAGTGCAACAGCGGGGGGTGCCTACGAGCAGTACTTC
abundance: many
v_gene: TRBV20-1
j_gene: TRBJ2-7
d_gene: TRBD2

CDR3aa: CASRLPSRASSPLHF
CDR3nt: TGTGCCAGCAGGCTACCCTCTAGGGCAAGTTCACCCCTCCACTTT
abundance: .
v_gene: TRBV25-1
j_gene: TRBJ1-6
d_gene: .

CDR3aa: CASSYLVGQGGRPLHF
CDR3nt: TGTGCCAGCAGTTACTTGGTTGGACAGGGGGGGCGGCCCCTCCACTTT
abundance: .
v_gene: TRBV6-5
j_gene: TRBJ1-6
d_gene: TRBD1

CDR3aa: CASSPSGGPYEQYF
CDR3nt: TGTGCCAGCAGCCCGTCGGGGGGCCCTTACGAGCAGTACTTC
abundance: few
v_gene: TRBV7-2
j_gene: TRBJ2-7
d_gene: .

CDR3aa: CASSIGTTSEKLFF
CDR3nt: TGTGCCAGTAGTATCGGGACAACTAGTGAAAAACTGTTTTTT
abundance: .
v_gene: TRBV19
j_gene: TRBJ1-4
d_gene: .

CDR3aa: CASVNRVPRGNTIYF
CDR3nt: TGTGCCAGCGTTAATCGGGTCCCCCGCGGAAACACCATATATTTT
abundance: few
v_gene: TRBV6-4
j_gene: TRBJ1-3
d_gene: .